The clone carrying this TCR beta chain was observed many times. Its specificity is unknown. Germline CDR1 is SGHTA and CDR2 is FQGNSA. The V gene end was trimmed by 2 bases and the J gene end by 7 bases; junction bases not matched to a gene: 5. The CDR3 extends over 13 amino acids. The data belong to a study of T cells in Graves' hyperthyroidism and ophthalmopathy. Study-wide context: Blood from the periphery was taken at initial diagnosis, before any treatment.

Authors of the study amplified TCR beta CDR3 regions from RNA transcripts. HTBI primers were used for first-round RT-PCR of the TCR CDR3. Each CDR3 protein is one row after TCRdb ran MiXCR on the multiplex PCR reads. The table shows 380,000 or so distinct CDR3 sequences, with 15% to 20% occurring only once. Study-wide results and limits: Using 13 V-J features, a model discriminated ophthalmopathy from stable hyperthyroidism.

Each patient was aged 18 to 65 and had newly diagnosed hyperthyroidism of under 2 months' duration. The specimen sequenced was blood. This clonotype was obtained from a woman younger than 30 with Graves' hyperthyroidism. The V gene is TRBV7-2, the J gene TRBJ2-7; 7 nucleotides align to TRBD2. The CDR3 is CASSLRRAGEQYF. In DNA, the CDR3 is TGTGCCAGCAGCTTAAGGCGAGCGGGGGAGCAGTACTTC.